The present T cell receptor beta chain was sequenced within a study of shared clonotypes between healthy human individuals. Data came from immunoSEQ multiplex PCR; TCRdb stores just in-frame clones and leaves some out. The sample holds 2.5 million or so clones; around 94% are singletons and the top ten take 0.13% to 0.15%. Sequenced sample: naive CD4+ T cells sorted from blood. Specified subset: CD45RA+ positively selected. This TCR derives from a man between 18 and 29 years old in good health.

CDR3 sequence reads: CASRRQSNYGYTF. CDR3 DNA sequence: TGTGCCAGCCGGCGGCAGTCTAACTATGGCTACACCTTC. The chain recombines TRBV27 with TRBJ1-2; no reliable D call. Trimming pared 8 bases from V and 0 bases from J, leaving 10 bases between. The CDR3 sequence is 13 residues long. Germline values: CDR1 MNHEY, CDR2 SMNVEV (reference sequence).